These T cell receptor beta chains were read from a single sample in a study of blood T cell repertoires in COVID-19. The table came from immunoSEQ multiplex PCR; TCRdb's copy has only in-frame clones and leaves some out. Among around 110,000 clones listed, roughly 78% were seen once. The sequencing sample was made of peripheral blood. The receptor set was obtained from a man between 60 and 70 years old with active or convalescent COVID-19. The CDR3 runs from the conserved cysteine through the conserved F or W. D genes are given only for firm matches. The listing skips clone size in some rows; elsewhere it reads once, few, many or a size class.

TRBJ2-5 few TRBD2 TRBV2 19 CASSEGLAGPGRDQETQYF TGTGCCAGCAGTGAAGGCCTAGCGGGTCCAGGAAGAGATCAAGAGACCCAGTACTTC
TRBJ2-7 NA NA TRBV5-4 13 CASSPGLPYEQYF TGTGCCAGCAGCCCGGGACTTCCCTACGAGCAGTACTTC
TRBJ2-2 NA NA TRBV4-3 16 CASSPVSNTDPGELFF TGCGCCAGCAGCCCAGTGTCCAATACAGATCCCGGGGAGCTGTTTTTT
TRBJ1-4 NA TRBD1 TRBV9 17 CASSEGDSVATNEKLFF TGTGCCAGCAGCGAGGGGGACAGCGTTGCAACTAATGAAAAACTGTTTTTT
TRBJ2-1 NA NA TRBV10-3 15 CAISESPTGYNEQFF TGTGCCATCAGTGAGTCACCCACCGGGTACAATGAGCAGTTCTTC
TRBJ2-2 NA NA TRBV2 15 CASNGGALHTGELFF TGTGCCAGCAACGGGGGAGCGTTACACACCGGGGAGCTGTTTTTT
TRBJ2-7 NA TRBD2 TRBV5-1 15 CASSLRGGDSTEQYF TGCGCCAGCAGCCTACGGGGAGGGGATTCAACCGAGCAGTACTTC
TRBJ2-7 NA NA TRBV7-8 14 CASSLLRNLYEQYF TGTGCCAGCAGCTTATTGAGGAACCTCTACGAGCAGTACTTC
TRBJ1-1 NA TRBD1 TRBV25-1 15 CASSDRGLGNTEAFF TGTGCCAGCAGTGACAGGGGGCTAGGAAACACTGAAGCTTTCTTT
TRBJ2-3 NA NA TRBV28 16 CASSLSGRASTDTQYF TGTGCCAGCAGTTTATCGGGCAGGGCAAGCACAGATACGCAGTATTTT
TRBJ1-5 few NA TRBV5-5 19 CASRGDYPYSNGMVSPQHF TGTGCCAGCAGGGGGGACTATCCCTATAGCAATGGAATGGTCAGCCCCCAGCATTTT
TRBJ1-6 NA NA TRBV7-6 16 CASSLQADRTNSPLHF TGTGCCAGCAGCCTCCAAGCTGACAGGACTAATTCACCCCTCCACTTT
TRBJ1-2 once NA TRBV28 14 CASTRSPSGFGYTF TGTGCCAGCACCCGGTCGCCCTCAGGATTTGGCTACACCTTC
TRBJ1-2 few TRBD1 TRBV6-5 13 CASSYEGARGYTF TGTGCCAGCAGTTATGAGGGGGCCCGTGGCTACACCTTC
TRBJ2-6 NA TRBD1 TRBV2 17 CASRGRDSSSGANVLTF TGTGCCAGCAGGGGCCGGGACAGCAGCTCTGGGGCCAACGTCCTGACTTTC
TRBJ2-7 NA NA TRBV5-1 11 CASSSSHEQYF TGCGCCAGCAGCTCCTCCCACGAGCAGTACTTC
TRBJ1-1 NA NA TRBV7-9 15 CASSLTREAGTEAFF TGTGCCAGCAGCTTGACCAGGGAAGCGGGGACTGAAGCTTTCTTT
TRBJ2-2 NA NA TRBV12-3/TRBV12-4 11 CASIFQGELFF TGTGCCAGCATTTTTCAAGGGGAGCTGTTTTTT
TRBJ2-1 NA NA TRBV2 15 CAGSPRGSSYNEQFF TGTGCCGGATCCCCCCGCGGTAGCTCCTACAATGAGCAGTTCTTC
TRBJ1-2 NA NA TRBV7-9 12 CASSMSSYGYTF TGTGCCAGCAGTATGAGTTCTTATGGCTACACCTTC
TRBJ1-2 NA NA TRBV5-4 12 CASSLPQVGYTF TGTGCCAGCAGCTTGCCACAGGTTGGCTACACCTTC
TRBJ2-5 NA NA TRBV4-1 14 CASSQVELQETQYF TGCGCCAGCAGCCAAGTCGAGTTACAAGAGACCCAGTACTTC
TRBJ1-2 NA TRBD1 TRBV5-4 16 CASSNDRAVSRYGYTF TGTGCCAGCAGCAATGACAGGGCAGTCTCCCGCTATGGCTACACCTTC
TRBJ1-5 NA NA TRBV19 16 CASSSQGYWGNQPQHF TGTGCCAGTAGTTCGCAGGGGTATTGGGGGAATCAGCCCCAGCATTTT
TRBJ1-5 NA TRBD1 TRBV28 15 CASSSQGARNQPQHF TGTGCCAGCAGCTCACAGGGGGCAAGGAATCAGCCCCAGCATTTT
TRBJ1-4 NA NA TRBV7-9 17 CASSRLTIRGVNEKLFF TGTGCCAGCAGCCGACTGACCATCAGGGGAGTAAATGAAAAACTGTTTTTT
TRBJ1-1 NA NA TRBV24-1 14 CATSGNSQNTEAFF TGTGCCACCAGTGGAAACAGCCAGAACACTGAAGCTTTCTTT
TRBJ2-6 NA TRBD1 TRBV7-9 17 CASSPRQGLSGANVLTF TGTGCCAGCAGCCCCAGACAGGGCCTCTCTGGGGCCAACGTCCTGACTTTC
TRBJ2-3 NA TRBD1 TRBV14 17 CASSHGLGTGGTDTQYF TGTGCCAGCAGCCACGGCCTTGGGACAGGGGGCACAGATACGCAGTATTTT
TRBJ2-5 NA TRBD2 TRBV28 13 CASSPGGQETQYF TGTGCCAGCAGTCCGGGGGGGCAAGAGACCCAGTACTTC
TRBJ1-6 NA NA TRBV7-2 13 CASSLGGLNLLHF TGTGCCAGCAGCTTAGGAGGGCTCAACCTACTCCACTTT
TRBJ2-6 NA NA TRBV28 17 CASSPPPGISGANVLTF TGTGCCAGCAGTCCCCCCCCGGGTATCTCTGGGGCCAACGTCCTGACTTTC
TRBJ2-7 NA TRBD2 TRBV4-3 17 CASSQEALGGAFYEQYF TGCGCCAGCAGCCAAGAAGCCCTCGGGGGGGCCTTCTACGAGCAGTACTTC
TRBJ2-5 NA TRBD2 TRBV2 19 CASSEGVPGLAGERETQYF TGTGCCAGCAGTGAAGGGGTCCCGGGACTAGCGGGGGAACGGGAGACCCAGTACTTC
TRBJ1-5 NA NA TRBV4-1 15 CASSQDPQGNQPQHF TGCGCCAGCAGCCAAGATCCCCAGGGGAATCAGCCCCAGCATTTT
TRBJ2-3 NA TRBD2 TRBV12-5 14 CASALGLSTDTQYF TGTGCTAGTGCCCTGGGACTAAGCACAGATACGCAGTATTTT
TRBJ2-5 once TRBD2 TRBV4-3 18 CASSQVRTSGRSGGTQYF TGCGCCAGCAGCCAAGTGCGGACTAGCGGGAGGAGCGGGGGGACCCAGTACTTC
TRBJ2-7 NA TRBD1 TRBV6-5 15 CASSYYTTGQYEQYF TGTGCCAGCAGTTACTATACGACAGGGCAGTACGAGCAGTACTTC
TRBJ1-2 once NA TRBV28 16 CASSLVGRSGRGGYTF TGTGCCAGCAGTTTAGTAGGCAGGAGCGGCCGAGGGGGCTACACCTTC
TRBJ1-1 NA TRBD1 TRBV6-2/TRBV6-3 15 CASSDRGRAHTEAFF TGTGCCAGCAGCGACAGGGGGCGAGCACACACTGAAGCTTTCTTT
TRBJ2-5 few NA TRBV7-2 13 CASSLGSLETQYF TGTGCCAGCAGCTTAGGTAGTTTGGAGACCCAGTACTTC
TRBJ2-7 NA TRBD2 TRBV14 14 CASSQASLAGEQYF TGTGCCAGCAGCCAAGCGTCACTAGCGGGCGAGCAGTACTTC
TRBJ2-1 NA NA TRBV5-4 16 CASSTPTGSSYNEQFF TGTGCCAGCAGCACACCGACGGGGAGCTCCTACAATGAGCAGTTCTTC
TRBJ1-6 NA NA TRBV30 12 CASRPGESPLHF TGTGCCTCCCGCCCGGGGGAGTCACCCCTCCACTTT
TRBJ1-2 NA TRBD1 TRBV6-6 13 CASSYGAGGGYTF TGTGCCAGCAGTTACGGGGCAGGGGGTGGCTACACCTTC
TRBJ2-5 once NA TRBV14 15 CASSQATEFQETQYF TGTGCCAGCAGCCAAGCAACAGAATTTCAAGAGACCCAGTACTTC
TRBJ2-3 NA TRBD2 TRBV7-2 15 CASSQGLAPTDTQYF TGTGCCAGCAGCCAGGGACTAGCACCCACAGATACGCAGTATTTT
TRBJ1-5 NA TRBD1 TRBV10-3 15 CAISSDRGGNQPQHF TGTGCCATCAGCTCCGACAGGGGTGGCAATCAGCCCCAGCATTTT
TRBJ2-1 NA NA TRBV19 13 CASKNNEHNEQFF TGTGCCAGTAAAAATAACGAGCACAATGAGCAGTTCTTC
TRBJ1-1 NA NA TRBV28 14 CASSFPYPDTEAFF TGTGCCAGCAGTTTCCCATACCCGGACACTGAAGCTTTCTTT
TRBJ2-1 NA NA TRBV12-5 17 CASGLGTGVSSYNEQFF TGTGCTAGTGGTTTGGGGACGGGGGTCAGCTCCTACAATGAGCAGTTCTTC
TRBJ1-5 once TRBD1 TRBV11-2 14 CASSLGRGYQPQHF TGTGCCAGCAGCTTAGGCAGGGGGTATCAGCCCCAGCATTTT
TRBJ2-3 NA TRBD2 TRBV24-1 16 CATSDLKLAGTDTQYF TGTGCCACCAGTGATTTGAAACTAGCGGGGACAGATACGCAGTATTTT
TRBJ2-5 NA NA TRBV11-1 13 CASSNRPQETQYF TGTGCCAGCAGCAACAGACCTCAAGAGACCCAGTACTTC
TRBJ1-5 once NA TRBV29-1 13 CSVESEEGRPQHF TGCAGCGTTGAATCCGAGGAGGGGCGGCCCCAGCATTTT
TRBJ1-6 NA NA TRBV7-2 18 CASSSGRMGGSINSPLHF TGTGCCAGCAGCTCCGGTCGGATGGGGGGGTCCATCAATTCACCCCTCCACTTT
TRBJ1-3 NA NA TRBV6-5 15 CASSRGEHSGNTIYF TGTGCCAGCAGTCGGGGGGAACACTCTGGAAACACCATATATTTT